A selection of T cell receptor beta chains follows, all from one sample in a study of blood T cells in healthy people across ages. One entry per CDR3 protein results from TCRdb running MiXCR on the 5' RACE reads. The sample records 1.5 million to 2 million distinct CDR3 sequences, around half being singletons. Sample: blood. These receptors were taken from a middle-aged woman in good health. Each CDR3 is given with its conserved first and last residue. A D gene is named only where the DNA matches it firmly. Part of the rows lack a size; the others show once, few, many or a class for expanded clones.

v_call	d_call	j_call	clone_size	cdr3_aa	cdr3_nt
TRBV12-3/TRBV12-4	TRBD1	TRBJ2-3	few	CASSLAGTGVSTDTQYF	TGTGCCAGCAGTTTAGCCGGGACAGGGGTTAGCACAGATACGCAGTATTTT
TRBV4-1	-	TRBJ2-5	few	CASSQGKIRGPKETQYF	TGCGCCAGCAGCCAGGGCAAAATTAGGGGTCCCAAAGAGACCCAGTACTTC
TRBV20-1	TRBD1	TRBJ2-7	-	CSAVGQGLDDEQYF	TGCAGTGCGGTAGGACAGGGCCTTGATGACGAGCAGTACTTC
TRBV2	TRBD1	TRBJ1-4	-	CASSNGQGAANEKLFF	TGTGCCAGCAGTAATGGACAGGGAGCAGCTAATGAAAAACTGTTTTTT
TRBV4-2	-	TRBJ1-2	-	CASSQERTNYGYTF	TGTGCCAGCAGCCAAGAGAGAACTAACTATGGCTACACCTTC
TRBV29-1	-	TRBJ2-7	many	CSVALYYEQYF	TGCAGCGTCGCACTTTACTACGAGCAGTACTTC
TRBV28	TRBD1	TRBJ1-2	-	CASTGTGRVDGYTF	TGTGCCAGCACCGGGACAGGGAGGGTAGATGGCTACACCTTC
TRBV18	TRBD1	TRBJ2-7	few	CASSPKDRGAYEQYF	TGTGCCAGCTCACCAAAGGACAGGGGGGCCTACGAGCAGTACTTC
TRBV20-1	TRBD2	TRBJ2-3	-	CSARLPGGGTDTQYF	TGCAGTGCTAGGCTTCCGGGGGGTGGCACAGATACGCAGTATTTT
TRBV6-1	-	TRBJ1-3	-	CASSTRTVWGFSGNTIYF	TGTGCCAGCAGTACGCGGACAGTATGGGGGTTCTCTGGAAACACCATATATTTT
TRBV6-6	-	TRBJ2-1	-	CASSYEGRHEQFF	TGTGCCAGCAGTTACGAGGGGAGACATGAGCAGTTCTTC
TRBV4-2	TRBD1	TRBJ1-5	-	CASSQGTGWDQPQHF	TGTGCCAGCAGCCAGGGGACAGGGTGGGATCAGCCCCAGCATTTT
TRBV20-1	-	TRBJ2-5	once	CSARTGNQETQYF	TGCAGTGCCCGAACCGGGAACCAAGAGACCCAGTACTTC
TRBV9	TRBD2	TRBJ2-1	few	CASSVVGRGTYNEQFF	TGTGCCAGCAGCGTAGTGGGGCGGGGGACCTACAATGAGCAGTTCTTC
TRBV27	-	TRBJ2-7	-	CASSPYQGPSYEQYF	TGTGCCAGCAGTCCATATCAGGGCCCCTCCTACGAGCAGTACTTC
TRBV10-1	TRBD2	TRBJ2-7	few	CASSEYAGGTYEQYF	TGCGCCAGCAGTGAGTATGCGGGGGGCACCTACGAGCAGTACTTC
TRBV7-9	TRBD1	TRBJ2-1	-	CASPRRTGRSYNEQFF	TGTGCCAGCCCGCGGCGGACAGGGAGGTCCTACAATGAGCAGTTCTTC
TRBV11-1	TRBD1	TRBJ1-2	-	CASSPQDRGGYTF	TGTGCCAGCAGCCCTCAAGACAGGGGTGGCTACACCTTC
TRBV12-3/TRBV12-4	-	TRBJ1-1	-	CASRRFGQTMNTEAFF	TGTGCCAGCAGAAGATTCGGACAGACCATGAACACTGAAGCTTTCTTT
TRBV7-3	TRBD1	TRBJ2-5	-	CASSLIGTGVEETQYF	TGTGCCAGCAGCTTAATAGGTACAGGGGTTGAAGAGACCCAGTACTTC
TRBV6-2/TRBV6-3	-	TRBJ2-3	-	CASSYPSLRGGRTDTQYF	TGTGCCAGCAGTTACCCATCCCTGAGGGGGGGTAGGACAGATACGCAGTATTTT
TRBV4-3	-	TRBJ2-7	few	CASSPSAGSSYEQYF	TGCGCCAGCAGCCCTTCAGCAGGCAGCTCCTACGAGCAGTACTTC
TRBV10-3	TRBD1	TRBJ2-5	-	CAISESDRGTYGQYF	TGTGCCATCAGTGAGTCGGACAGGGGTACCTACGGGCAGTACTTC
TRBV2	TRBD1	TRBJ1-6	-	CASRVKQGQTRNSPLHF	TGTGCCAGCAGAGTAAAACAGGGACAGACACGCAACTCACCCCTCCACTTT
TRBV6-6	TRBD1	TRBJ1-2	-	CASSYSGTVPDGYTF	TGTGCCAGCAGTTACTCCGGGACAGTGCCCGATGGCTACACCTTC
TRBV7-2	TRBD2	TRBJ2-1	-	CASSLREDNEQFF	TGTGCCAGCAGCTTGCGGGAGGACAATGAGCAGTTCTTC
TRBV6-2/TRBV6-3	TRBD1	TRBJ2-7	-	CASSYWQGAWYEQYF	TGTGCCAGCAGTTACTGGCAGGGGGCATGGTACGAGCAGTACTTC
TRBV20-1	-	TRBJ2-1	once	CSAPTLREQFF	TGCAGTGCTCCAACATTGAGAGAGCAGTTCTTC
TRBV20-1	TRBD2	TRBJ2-1	-	CSAGTSGGKYNEQFF	TGCAGTGCCGGGACTAGCGGGGGGAAATACAATGAGCAGTTCTTC
TRBV9	-	TRBJ2-5	-	CASSYPVGGCGQETQYF	TGTGCCAGCAGCTACCCCGTTGGGGGATGCGGTCAAGAGACCCAGTACTTC
TRBV29-1	-	TRBJ2-4	-	CSIVLRVSKNIQYF	TGCAGCATTGTCCTACGGGTGTCCAAAAACATTCAGTACTTC
TRBV7-2	-	TRBJ2-7	-	CASSFVRVNNEQYF	TGTGCCAGCAGCTTTGTGAGGGTCAACAACGAGCAGTACTTC
TRBV5-1	-	TRBJ2-3	-	CASSLGLAFYPDTQYF	TGCGCCAGCAGCTTGGGGCTGGCTTTCTATCCAGATACGCAGTATTTT
TRBV20-1	TRBD1	TRBJ2-3	-	CSVQNLAPDREFADTQYF	TGCAGTGTCCAGAATTTGGCACCGGACAGGGAATTTGCAGATACGCAGTATTTT
TRBV6-5	TRBD2	TRBJ2-5	-	CASSYSGRGGRSEQYF	TGTGCCAGCAGTTACTCTGGGCGGGGGGGCCGCAGTGAGCAGTACTTC
TRBV5-5	-	TRBJ2-7	-	CASSFSRVGEQYF	TGTGCCAGCAGCTTTAGCCGGGTTGGCGAGCAGTACTTC
TRBV7-2	-	TRBJ1-4	-	CASSLRRGWNEKLFF	TGTGCCAGCAGCTTACGCAGGGGTTGGAATGAAAAACTGTTTTTT